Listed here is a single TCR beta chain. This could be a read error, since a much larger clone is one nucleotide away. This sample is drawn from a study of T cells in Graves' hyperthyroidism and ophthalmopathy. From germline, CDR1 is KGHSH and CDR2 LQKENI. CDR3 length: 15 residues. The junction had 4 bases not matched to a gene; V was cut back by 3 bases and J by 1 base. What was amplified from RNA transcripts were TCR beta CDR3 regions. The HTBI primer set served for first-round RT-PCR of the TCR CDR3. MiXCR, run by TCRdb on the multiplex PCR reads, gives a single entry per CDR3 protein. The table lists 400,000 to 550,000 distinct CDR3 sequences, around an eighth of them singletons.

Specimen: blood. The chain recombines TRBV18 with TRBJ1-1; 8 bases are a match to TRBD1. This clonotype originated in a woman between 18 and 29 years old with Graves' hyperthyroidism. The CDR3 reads CASSPTGDTNTEAFF. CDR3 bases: TGTGCCAGCTCACCGACAGGGGACACGAACACTGAAGCTTTCTTT. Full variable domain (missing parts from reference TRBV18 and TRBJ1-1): NAGVMQNPRHLVRRRGQEARLRCSPMKGHSHVYWYRQLPEEGLKFMVYLQKENIIDESGMPKERFSAEFPKEGPSILRIQQVVRGDSAAYFCASSPTGDTNTEAFFGQGTRLTVV.